The 23 T cell receptor beta chains in this list originate from one sample, sequenced in a study of shared clonotypes between healthy human individuals. This table comes from immunoSEQ multiplex PCR, and its TCRdb copy is limited to in-frame clones, with some not included. The sample consists of around 2,000,000 clones, around 95% of them appearing once. Specimen: naive CD4+ T cells sorted from blood. Subset defined: CD45RA+ positively selected. The receptors derive from a man aged 18 to 30 in good health.

The rearrangement links TRBV9 to TRBJ2-2; 15 bases agree with TRBD2. Trimming at V came to 4 bases and at J to 7 bases, leaving 8 bases not matched to a gene. The CDR3 sequence is 17 residues long. Germline CDR1 reads SGDLS; CDR2 reads YYNGEE. CDR3 nucleotides: TGTGCCAGCAGCATCGGACTAGCGGGAGGGCCTGACGGGGAGCTGTTTTTT. Translating it yields CASSIGLAGGPDGELFF.

V is TRBV14 and J is TRBJ2-3, with no clear D. This CDR3 contains 13 residues. Germline CDR1 and CDR2: SGHDN and FVKESK. Trimming cost V 4 bases and J 5 bases, with 10 bases left between them. CDR3 nucleotides: TGTGCCAGCAGCCCCGCCTGGAAAGATACGCAGTATTTT. This codes for CASSPAWKDTQYF.

A remark on this clone: Its ends do not fully match the called genes, so a read error is possible. This chain links TRBV5-4 with TRBJ2-5; a possible D gene is TRBD2 (6 bases). Germline lookup yields CDR1 SGHNT and CDR2 YYREEE (reference sequence). The CDR3 extends over 13 amino acids. Here the CDR3 reads CASSLTSQGTQYF. In nucleotides, the CDR3 is TGTGCCAGCAGCTTGACTAGCCAAGGGACCCAGTACTTC.

The V and J genes are TRBV30 and TRBJ1-2; 8 bases map to TRBD1. This CDR3 is built from 15 residues. The germline CDR1 and CDR2 sequences are GTSNPN and SVGIG (reference sequence). V dropped 0 bases and J dropped 5; count of bases not matched to a gene: 8. This CDR3 is CAWSVGTGTIYGYTF. CDR3 sequence (DNA): TGTGCCTGGAGTGTGGGGACAGGTACTATTTATGGCTACACCTTC.

The rearrangement uses TRBV6-1 and TRBJ1-4; no reliable D call. Germline CDR1 and CDR2: MNHNS and SASEGT. Trimming stripped 7 bases from V and 0 bases from J, with 12 bases between. The CDR3 spans 15 residues. The CDR3 DNA reads TGTGCCAGCAATGACCTTAAAGCAACTAATGAAAAACTGTTTTTT. Translated, it gives CASNDLKATNEKLFF.

This chain uses TRBV25-1 with TRBJ1-2; tentatively, D is TRBD1 (5 bases). The length of the CDR3 is 13 residues. Trimming cost V 6 bases and J 4 bases, with 12 bases left between them. Germline V gene sequence: CDR1 MGHDK, CDR2 SYGVNS. The CDR3 DNA is TGTGCCAGCAGGAACACCGGGACCTATGGCTACACCTTC. This translates into CASRNTGTYGYTF.

A single count supports this clone. The CDR3 nucleotides are TGTGCCAGCAGCTTAGACCCCAGGGGAATGGGCTACACCTTC. Translation: CASSLDPRGMGYTF. The chain has TRBV7-2 and TRBJ1-2; perhaps TRBD1 as D (6 bases). The CDR3 contains 14 residues. Trimming removed 1 base from V and 8 bases from J, with 14 bases in between. CDR1 and CDR2 (germline): SGHTA, FQGNSA.

The gene calls are TRBV11-2 and TRBJ2-5; tentatively, D is TRBD1 (6 bases). Germline CDR1 reads SGHAT; CDR2 reads FQNNGV. Trimming shortened V by 0 bases and J by 2 bases, and 10 bases separated the two germline ends. This CDR3 contains 15 residues. CDR3 nucleotide sequence: TGTGCCAGCAGCTTAGATGGGACACCTCAAGAGACCCAGTACTTC. Translated: CASSLDGTPQETQYF.

V is TRBV5-1 and J is TRBJ2-7, with 7 bases lining up with TRBD1. This CDR3 region has 15 residues. Germline loops: CDR1 SGHRS, CDR2 YFSETQ. J was trimmed by 2 bases and V by 4 bases; bases with no gene match: 9. CDR3 residues: CASSMTGSGPYEQYF. The CDR3 DNA follows: TGCGCCAGCAGCATGACAGGGTCAGGACCCTACGAGCAGTACTTC.

The CDR3 DNA follows: TGTGCCAGCAGTGAACGTCGGGATTTACAATCACCCCTCCACTTT. Protein product: CASSERRDLQSPLHF. V gene TRBV25-1 combines with J gene TRBJ1-6; D uncertain. The CDR3 consists of 15 residues. The germline CDR1 and CDR2 sequences are MGHDK and SYGVNS. V was cut by 2 bases and J by 10 bases, with 15 bases left in between.

Worth noting for this clone: In the same sample, other DNA sequences code for this CDR3. The V gene is TRBV5-1, the J gene TRBJ2-3, with TRBD1 matching 10 bases. With V trimmed by 2 bases and J by 1 base, 1 base remained unmatched. Germline CDR1 and CDR2: SGHRS and YFSETQ. The CDR3 totals 15 residues. CDR3 protein: CASSLGQGGTDTQYF. The CDR3 DNA reads as TGCGCCAGCAGCTTAGGACAGGGGGGCACAGATACGCAGTATTTT.

V and J are TRBV7-6 and TRBJ1-2; possible D gene TRBD1, 5 bases. Germline V lookup: CDR1 SGHVS, CDR2 FNYEAQ. This CDR3 has 15 residues. V lost 0 bases, J lost 6 bases, and 14 bases lay in between. CDR3 amino acids: CASSLAMGRTDGYTF. The CDR3 DNA is TGTGCCAGCAGCTTAGCGATGGGGCGCACAGATGGCTACACCTTC.

This clone was observed once. V and J are TRBV4-1 and TRBJ1-2; 7 nucleotides line up with TRBD1. Trimming at V came to 4 bases and at J to 0 bases, leaving 11 bases not matched to a gene. The CDR3 sequence is 17 residues long. Germline V gene data show CDR1 as MGHRA and CDR2 as YSYEKL. CDR3 sequence: CASSPRTGQVANYGYTF. As DNA, the CDR3 is TGCGCCAGCAGCCCTCGGACAGGTCAGGTTGCTAACTATGGCTACACCTTC.

The chain links TRBV5-1 to TRBJ2-5; D is uncertain. The CDR3 is 11 residues long. CDR1 is SGHRS and CDR2 is YFSETQ in the germline V gene. V was clipped by 4 bases and J by 3 bases, with 4 bases between them. CDR3: CASSHKETQYF. The CDR3 nucleotides are TGCGCCAGCAGCCACAAAGAGACCCAGTACTTC.

A note on this clone: Other nucleotide sequences from this sample produce the same CDR3. The J gene is TRBJ2-7, the V gene TRBV30; 13 bases agree with TRBD2. The CDR3 is made up of 17 amino acids. Germline loops: CDR1 GTSNPN, CDR2 SVGIG (reference sequence). The junction had 15 bases not matched to a gene; V was cut back by 7 bases and J by 3 bases. Here the CDR3 DNA reads TGTGCCTCCAGAGCGGGACTAGCGGGACAAGGGGGCTACGAGCAGTACTTC. Its translation is CASRAGLAGQGGYEQYF.

The V call is TRBV28, the J call TRBJ1-6, with D perhaps TRBD1 (5 bases). V was clipped by 5 bases and J by 2 bases, with 16 bases between them. Germline V gives CDR1 MDHEN, CDR2 SYDVKM. This CDR3 is 17 amino acids long. The CDR3 nucleotides read TGTGCCAGCAGTCCCTCAACGGGGCCCGCCTATAATTCACCCCTCCACTTT. Its protein is CASSPSTGPAYNSPLHF.

The chain couples TRBV27 to TRBJ1-2, with 7 bases matching TRBD1. V dropped 7 bases and J dropped 6; count of bases not matched to a gene: 14. The CDR3 consists of 15 residues. Germline loops: CDR1 MNHEY, CDR2 SMNVEV (reference sequence). This CDR3 reads CASTPGRDRIHGYTF. DNA for the CDR3: TGTGCCAGCACCCCGGGTCGGGACAGAATTCATGGCTACACCTTC.

This CDR3 is CASSQDYTGTQPQHF. Here the CDR3 DNA reads TGTGCCAGCAGCCAAGATTATACGGGTACTCAGCCCCAGCATTTT. The rearrangement uses TRBV4-2 and TRBJ1-5; D remains ambiguous. The CDR3 totals 15 residues. Germline CDR1 reads LGHNA; CDR2 reads YNFKEQ. With 0 bases removed from V and 6 bases from J, the gap between germline ends came to 12 bases.

This clone was seen once. The chain is built from TRBV7-8 and TRBJ2-3, with D hard to call. V lost 2 bases and J 7 bases, leaving 4 bases between the germline ends. The germline gives CDR1 SGHVS, CDR2 FQNEAQ. This CDR3 contains 11 residues. In DNA, the CDR3 is TGTGCCAGCAGCTTAACACATACGCAGTATTTT. This sequence encodes CASSLTHTQYF.

The CDR3, as DNA: TGCGCCAGCAGTGAGGGAGGGGCCTATCAGCCCCAGCATTTT. Protein: CASSEGGAYQPQHF. The V call is TRBV10-2, the J call TRBJ1-5; possible D gene TRBD1, 5 bases. Germline V gives CDR1 WSHSY, CDR2 SAAADI. This CDR3 region has 14 residues. Trimming stripped 2 bases from V and 5 bases from J, with 10 bases between.

With respect to this clone: Additional DNA sequences in this sample encode the identical CDR3. J is TRBJ1-1 and V is TRBV7-3, with a tentative D call TRBD1 (6 bases). The CDR3 runs 13 residues. V gave up 5 bases and J gave up 1 base, with 8 bases separating them. The germline gives CDR1 SGHTA, CDR2 FQGTGA. Written as DNA, the CDR3 is TGTGCCAGCAGCGCGACAGGGAACACTGAAGCTTTCTTT. This translates into CASSATGNTEAFF.

CDR3 residues: CASMRDYTRQETQYF. Here the CDR3 DNA reads TGCGCCAGCATGAGGGACTATACCAGACAAGAGACCCAGTACTTC. The J gene is TRBJ2-5, the V gene TRBV10-2; 7 nucleotides line up with TRBD2. CDR1 is WSHSY and CDR2 is SAAADI in the germline V gene. V lost 7 bases, J lost 2 bases, and 10 bases stayed unmatched. The CDR3 is 15 residues long.

The chain joins TRBV5-4 to TRBJ2-4; 12 bases align to TRBD1. Looked up from germline, CDR1 is SGHNT and CDR2 is YYREEE (reference sequence). The CDR3 is 16 residues long. After removal of 3 bases from V and 3 bases from J, the junction contained 4 bases not matched to a gene. The CDR3 nucleotides are TGTGCCAGCAGCTCGGGGACAGGGGGCGGCAAAAACATTCAGTACTTC. It specifies CASSSGTGGGKNIQYF.